Each of the 24 T cell receptor beta chains below was sequenced from the same sample in a study of CD8+ T cells in alopecia areata. RNA extraction was followed by reverse transcription into cDNA, which acted as the sequencing template. Only in-frame clones appear in the TCRdb table, and some are missing; sequencing was by immunoSEQ multiplex PCR. The sample lists some 130,000 clones; about 60% were seen once. The source material was CD4+ T cells sorted from blood, sampled at week 0. The receptors come from a human donor with alopecia areata.

The rearrangement uses TRBV30 and TRBJ1-1; D not certain. The CDR3 length is 13 residues. V lost 4 bases and J 1 base, leaving 10 bases between the germline ends. Germline CDR1 and CDR2: GTSNPN and SVGIG (reference sequence). CDR3 sequence (DNA): TGTGCCTGGACCGGACCCGCGAACACTGAAGCTTTCTTT. This translates into CAWTGPANTEAFF.

This clone was recorded once. The chain has TRBV7-2 and TRBJ2-7; D uncertain. V lost 2 bases, J lost 9 bases, and 8 bases lay in between. The CDR3 is made up of 11 amino acids. Germline V gene sequence: CDR1 SGHTA, CDR2 FQGNSA. The DNA for the CDR3 is TGTGCCAGCAGCTTATCGGGCCTGCAGTACTTC. Its translation: CASSLSGLQYF.

This clone was counted between two and nine times. This rearrangement joins TRBV30 to TRBJ2-1; no definite D call. CDR3 length: 14 amino acids. V was pared by 0 bases and J by 8 bases, with 14 bases between. CDR1 and CDR2 from the germline V gene are GTSNPN and SVGIG (reference sequence). DNA of the CDR3: TGTGCCTGGAGTGTTTGGCCCCCCAGCCATGAGCAGTTCTTC. Its protein is CAWSVWPPSHEQFF.

The chain employs TRBV4-1 and TRBJ1-3, with TRBD1 matching 12 bases. V was clipped by 3 bases and J by 6 bases; unmatched bases: 12. This CDR3 is 18 amino acids long. The germline V gene has CDR1 MGHRA and CDR2 YSYEKL. DNA for the CDR3: TGCGCCAGCAGCCAGAGGCGGGATGGGACAGGGGGCTTAAACACCATATATTTT. Encoded protein: CASSQRRDGTGGLNTIYF.

V is TRBV25-1 and J is TRBJ1-2; no clear D gene. Germline values: CDR1 MGHDK, CDR2 SYGVNS. The CDR3 spans 11 residues. V was shortened by 6 bases and J by 1 base, with 3 bases between the two germline ends. CDR3 loop: CASSFNYGYTF. CDR3 bases: TGTGCCAGCAGCTTTAACTATGGCTACACCTTC.

This chain links TRBV2 with TRBJ2-1; the D gene is possibly TRBD2 (6 bases). This CDR3 is 15 amino acids long. CDR1 and CDR2 from the germline V gene are SNHLY and FYNNEI. V was cut by 8 bases and J by 0 bases, with 14 bases left in between. CDR3 loop: CASSDWGDSYNEQFF. The CDR3, as DNA: TGTGCCAGCTCCGACTGGGGGGACTCCTACAATGAGCAGTTCTTC.

V is TRBV18 and J is TRBJ2-2; 7 nucleotides agree with TRBD1. Germline CDR1 reads KGHSH; CDR2 reads LQKENI. This CDR3 contains 16 residues. Trimming took 0 bases from V and 5 from J; bases not matched to a gene: 6. The CDR3, as DNA: TGTGCCAGCTCACCACCGGGACAGAGAGATACCGGGGAGCTGTTTTTT. Protein product: CASSPPGQRDTGELFF.

The chain carries TRBV5-1 and TRBJ2-5, with 14 positions matching TRBD2. Trimming took 0 bases from V and 5 from J; bases not matched to a gene: 6. The CDR3 is 17 amino acids. Germline CDR1 SGHRS, CDR2 YFSETQ. CDR3 protein: CASSLGTSGGIHETQYF. The CDR3 DNA reads as TGCGCCAGCAGCTTGGGGACTAGCGGGGGGATCCACGAGACCCAGTACTTC.

J is TRBJ2-7 and V is TRBV6-5, with 7 bases lining up with TRBD1. The trim removed 2 bases at V and 4 bases at J, leaving 11 bases unmatched. The CDR3 is made up of 16 amino acids. Germline CDR1 reads MNHEY; CDR2 reads SVGAGI. CDR3 sequence (DNA): TGTGCCAGCAGTTACGCTAATGCAGGGGGAGTATACGAGCAGTACTTC. It is translated as CASSYANAGGVYEQYF.

The rearrangement joins TRBV6-1 to TRBJ1-2, with D perhaps matching TRBD1 (6 bases). Germline values: CDR1 MNHNS, CDR2 SASEGT. The length of the CDR3 is 13 residues. Trimming removed 7 bases from V and 0 bases from J, with 9 bases in between. The CDR3 DNA reads TGTGCCAGCATCGGACAGACTAACTATGGCTACACCTTC. Its translation is CASIGQTNYGYTF.

The V call is TRBV5-1, the J call TRBJ2-7, with D possibly TRBD2 on 5 matching bases. CDR1 and CDR2 from the germline V gene are SGHRS and YFSETQ. V shed 4 bases and J shed 3 bases, with 17 bases lying between them. The CDR3 has 15 residues. Here the CDR3 reads CASSTDTRRGYEQYF. CDR3 in DNA: TGCGCCAGCAGCACCGACACGCGACGGGGCTACGAGCAGTACTTC.

The chain has TRBV4-2 and TRBJ2-7; D is unclear. CDR1 and CDR2 from the germline V gene are LGHNA and YNFKEQ. The CDR3 totals 15 residues. The V gene lost 1 base and the J gene lost 0 bases, with 10 bases spanning the gap. The CDR3 loop reads CASSQAAESSYEQYF. The CDR3, as DNA: TGTGCCAGCAGCCAAGCTGCGGAGAGCTCCTACGAGCAGTACTTC.

In DNA form, the CDR3 reads TGTGCCAGCAGCGTAACCATAGGGGAATCACCCCTCCACTTT. Translation: CASSVTIGESPLHF. The rearrangement uses TRBV9 and TRBJ1-6; tentative D call: TRBD1 (5 bases). CDR1 is SGDLS and CDR2 is YYNGEE in the germline V gene. V lost 1 base to trimming and J lost 10 bases, with 12 bases between them. CDR3 length: 14 amino acids.

On this clone itself: The same CDR3 also results from other DNA sequences found in this sample. The gene calls are TRBV11-2 and TRBJ2-2; no clear D gene. The CDR3 extends over 12 amino acids. Trimming removed 5 bases at V and 5 bases at J, with 6 bases between. CDR1 SGHAT and CDR2 FQNNGV come from the germline V gene. This CDR3 reads CASSLGTGELFF. The CDR3 DNA sequence: TGTGCCAGCAGCCTTGGTACCGGGGAGCTGTTTTTT.

The gene calls are TRBV28 and TRBJ1-6; D is ambiguous. The CDR3 covers 16 residues. Germline V gives CDR1 MDHEN, CDR2 SYDVKM. The V end was cut by 7 bases, the J end by 0 bases, with 13 bases between. CDR3: CASIPYDGSYNSPLHF. The CDR3 region has the DNA TGTGCCAGCATTCCGTATGACGGCTCCTATAATTCACCCCTCCACTTT. The whole variable domain, filled in from reference TRBV28 and TRBJ1-6, reads DVKVTQSSRYLVKRTGEKVFLECVQDMDHENMFWYRQDPGLGLRLIYFSYDVKMKEKGDIPEGYSVSREKKERFSLILESASTNQTSMYLCASIPYDGSYNSPLHFGNGTRLTVT.

This clone was picked up a small number of times. The rearrangement links TRBV19 to TRBJ1-2; D not resolved. This CDR3 comprises 14 residues. V was trimmed by 3 bases and J by 3 bases, leaving 11 bases between them. Germline V gene sequence: CDR1 LNHDA, CDR2 SQIVND (reference sequence). The CDR3 nucleotides read TGTGCCAGTAGTATTAGGACGAACTACTATGGCTACACCTTC. This translates into CASSIRTNYYGYTF.

On this clone itself: One end of the junction does not line up with germline, which may come from a read error. This sequence joins TRBV7-7 and TRBJ2-5; D is undetermined. The CDR3 sequence is 13 residues long. Germline CDR1 is SSHAT and CDR2 is FNYEAQ (reference sequence). The CDR3 sequence is CASSLRFGETQYF. In nucleotides, the CDR3 is TGTGCTAGCAGCCTACGCTTCGGGGAGACCCAGTACTTC.

The J gene is TRBJ1-5, the V gene TRBV7-2; D is uncertain. The CDR3 totals 13 residues. Trimming took off 6 bases at V and 0 bases at J, with 6 bases between the two ends. CDR1 is SGHTA and CDR2 is FQGNSA in the germline V gene. CDR3 nucleotides: TGTGCCAGCAGTGTTTATAGCAATCAGCCCCAGCATTTT. This sequence encodes CASSVYSNQPQHF.

As for this clone: As the CDR3 is not closed by the conserved phenylalanine or tryptophan, this likely results from a read error. No DNA is shown, since the ends of the CDR3 on it are uncertain; the CDR3 is the one TCRdb lists. This chain joins TRBV30 and TRBJ2-3; the table's D call of TRBD2 was not tested on the DNA. The CDR3 has 10 residues if both end residues are counted. The germline V gene encodes CDR1 GTSNPN and CDR2 SVGIG (reference sequence). CDR3 region: CAWSVEPRGS.

This clone was seen a handful of times. The rearrangement links TRBV29-1 to TRBJ1-1; D possibly corresponds to TRBD1 (6 bases). The CDR3 spans 12 residues. Germline-derived CDR1 and CDR2 are SQVTM and ANQGSEA. The CDR3 sequence: CSALGGGTEAFF. CDR3 in DNA: TGCAGTGCCCTGGGAGGGGGTACTGAAGCTTTCTTT.

The chain joins TRBV4-3 to TRBJ2-7; a weak D match, TRBD1 (6 bases). Between the trimmed V and J ends, which lost 0 bases and 4 bases, there was a span of 13 bases. The CDR3 sequence is 15 residues long. Germline V gene lookup returns CDR1 LGHNA and CDR2 YSLEER. Here the CDR3 DNA reads TGCGCCAGCAGCCAAGACAGGCAGGGGTTTTACGAGCAGTACTTC. Protein: CASSQDRQGFYEQYF.

This clone was counted ten times or more. V is TRBV4-1 and J is TRBJ1-1; TRBD1 matches at 9 bases. The junction had 0 bases not matched to a gene; V was cut back by 4 bases and J by 0 bases. Germline CDR1 MGHRA, CDR2 YSYEKL. This CDR3 region has 14 residues. The CDR3 DNA sequence: TGCGCCAGCAGCCGACAGGGGGTGAACACTGAAGCTTTCTTT. Protein product: CASSRQGVNTEAFF.

For this clone: The sample has other DNA sequences that encode this CDR3 too. The chain combines TRBV7-9 with TRBJ1-1; D might be TRBD1 (5 bases). The germline V and J ends were trimmed by 2 bases and 4 bases, with 11 bases remaining between them. From germline, CDR1 is SEHNR and CDR2 FQNEAQ (reference sequence). The length of the CDR3 is 14 residues. The CDR3 DNA reads as TGTGCCAGCAGCTTATCGGGGCTTGGCACTGAAGCTTTCTTT. As protein: CASSLSGLGTEAFF.

This clone turned up a few times. CDR3 coding DNA: TGCGCCAGCAGCCAAGACTTTGCAACTAATGAAAAACTGTTTTTT. Its protein product is CASSQDFATNEKLFF. The chain employs TRBV4-3 and TRBJ1-4; the D is unclear. The CDR3 has 15 amino acids. V lost 0 bases and J lost 0, with 5 bases in between. Germline values: CDR1 LGHNA, CDR2 YSLEER.